The clone carrying this TCR beta chain was seen only a few times. Germline loops: CDR1 SEHNR, CDR2 FQNEAQ (reference sequence). Trimming removed 10 bases from V and 0 bases from J, with 11 bases in between. CDR3 size: 13 residues. Generated by immunoSEQ multiplex PCR, the TCRdb table keeps only in-frame clones and is missing some. The sample carries about 25,000 clones, 65% to 90% recorded once. The data are from a study of STAT5B mutations in CD4+ large granular lymphocyte leukemia. Sequencing input: CD4+ T cells from blood buffy coats. This TCR came from a human donor in good health. The chain combines TRBV7-9 with TRBJ2-3; no clear D. CDR3 sequence: CANSAGSTDTQYF. Here the CDR3 DNA reads TGTGCCAATTCCGCAGGAAGCACAGATACGCAGTATTTT.